The T cell receptor (beta chain) under discussion was sequenced for a study of post-analysis software for immune sequencing data. Overall study findings and caveats: Controls had lower frequencies than patients of roughly five TRBV segments, which included TRBV5-6, TRBV5-1 and TRBV20-1.

Concerning this clonotype itself: As yet, its antigen is unknown.

V gave up 3 bases and J gave up 5 bases; unmatched junction bases: 7. CDR1 and CDR2 (germline): DFQATT, SNEGSKA (reference sequence). This CDR3 has 14 residues. The authors incorporated unique molecular identifiers into the TCR beta cDNA libraries. Yield was about 500,000 cDNA molecules from about 1 to 10 million T cells. TCRdb redid the calling of the PCR reads with MiXCR, one entry per CDR3 protein. The sample carries roughly 730,000 distinct CDR3 sequences, 30% recorded once. This sequence joins TRBV20-1 and TRBJ2-1; 7 bases line up with TRBD2. Sequencing input: blood. The TCR comes from a girl between 5 and 17 years old with multiple sclerosis. CDR3 amino acids: CSARGGTLDNEQFF. The DNA for the CDR3 is TGCAGTGCTAGGGGGGGGACTTTGGACAATGAGCAGTTCTTC.